The 6 T cell receptor beta chains below were found in one sample sequenced in a study of identical twins. MiXCR, run by TCRdb on the 5' RACE reads, gives a single entry per CDR3 protein. Among around 1.7 million distinct CDR3 sequences, roughly a third were seen once, and the ten largest hold less than 0.35%. The sequenced sample was cord blood. The receptors come from a newborn girl in good health.

This clonotype was counted a few times. The rearrangement uses TRBV25-1 and TRBJ1-2; D unclear. The CDR3 has 13 residues. With 4 bases removed from V and 4 bases from J, the gap between germline ends came to 10 bases. Germline V gene data show CDR1 as MGHDK and CDR2 as SYGVNS. This CDR3 reads CASSGGFGYGYTF. Written as DNA, the CDR3 is TGTGCCAGCAGTGGAGGGTTTGGCTATGGCTACACCTTC.

This clonotype appeared many times. This rearrangement joins TRBV15 to TRBJ2-5, with D possibly TRBD1 on 6 matching bases. Per the germline V gene, CDR1 is LNHNV and CDR2 is YYDKDF (reference sequence). The CDR3 runs 15 residues. The V end lost 4 bases, the J end lost 2 bases, and 14 bases lay between the germline ends. DNA of the CDR3: TGTGCCACCAGCAAGACATACAGGGCACAAGAGACCCAGTACTTC. It encodes CATSKTYRAQETQYF.

The chain recombines TRBV5-1 with TRBJ1-2; D uncertain. Germline CDR1 and CDR2: SGHRS and YFSETQ. The CDR3 runs 14 residues. Trimming left V 1 base short and J 3 bases short, with 10 bases between. The CDR3 bases are TGCGCCAGCAGCTTGAACAGAAACCACTATGGCTACACCTTC. Translated, it gives CASSLNRNHYGYTF. Full variable domain (rest looked up from reference TRBV5-1 and TRBJ1-2): KAGVTQTPRYLIKTRGQQVTLSCSPISGHRSVSWYQQTPGQGLQFLFEYFSETQRNKGNFPGRFSGRQFSNSRSEMNVSTLELGDSALYLCASSLNRNHYGYTFGSGTRLTVV.

The genes are TRBV7-2 and TRBJ1-5, with a weak D call TRBD1 (5 bases). The V and J ends lost 4 bases and 6 bases respectively, with 10 bases between them. CDR1 SGHTA and CDR2 FQGNSA come from the germline V gene. This CDR3 comprises 13 residues. CDR3 DNA sequence: TGTGCCAGCAGCTGGGGGGAGGCTCAGCCCCAGCATTTT. Its protein is CASSWGEAQPQHF.

The V gene is TRBV5-1, the J gene TRBJ1-4; 8 nucleotides match TRBD1. Germline CDR1 SGHRS, CDR2 YFSETQ. The CDR3 extends over 15 amino acids. V lost 4 bases and J lost 8; bases outside the gene matches: 10. Here the CDR3 DNA reads TGCGCCAGCAGCCGAAGGACAGGGATGGGAGAAAAACTGTTTTTT. Its translation: CASSRRTGMGEKLFF.

The chain combines TRBV27 with TRBJ2-7, with TRBD2 matching 7 bases. Germline lookup yields CDR1 MNHEY and CDR2 SMNVEV (reference sequence). Losses at the gene ends were 5 bases for V and 0 bases for J; bases not matched to a gene: 10. This CDR3 is built from 16 residues. CDR3 loop: CASSAREARYSYEQYF. The CDR3 nucleotides are TGTGCCAGCAGTGCTCGGGAGGCTAGATACTCCTACGAGCAGTACTTC.